Sequencing of this T cell receptor beta chain was carried out in a study of cytomegalovirus exposure and HLA in healthy donors. Study-level points and caveats: According to the study, roughly 160 TCR beta chains were cytomegalovirus-associated. Being indistinguishable, some V segments were excluded, TRBV6-2 and TRBV6-3 among them. CMV serostatus was the only immune exposure information that was available.

As concerns this clone: The antigen remains unidentified.

PCR used 60 Vbeta primers and 13 Jbeta primers. Only in-frame clones appear in the TCRdb table, and some are missing; sequencing was by immunoSEQ multiplex PCR. Seen here are around 140,000 clones, more than 75% observed once, and the top ten hold 2.4%. V lost 4 bases and J lost 3; bases outside the gene matches: 12. This CDR3 spans 17 amino acids. Looked up from germline, CDR1 is SGHVS and CDR2 is FQNEAQ. These donors counted as nominally healthy when sampled, but unrecorded immune exposures were likely. Sequences were obtained from PBMCs. J is TRBJ2-1 and V is TRBV7-8; 7 bases match TRBD2. The source is a young woman in good health and CMV-seropositive. Here the CDR3 reads CASSSHSRGVVYNEQFF. CDR3 bases: TGTGCCAGCAGCTCCCACTCCCGGGGGGTTGTCTACAATGAGCAGTTCTTC.